In its sample, the clone carrying this T cell receptor (beta chain) was seen a few times. Its antigen is unknown. This entry belongs to a study of beta chain features in type 1 diabetes. Study conclusions and caveats: Within patients, naive, central memory and Treg TCRB repertoires seemed more similar than within healthy donors. Insertions at VDJ junctions were less frequent in type 1 diabetes patients. These patients also deleted more nucleotides at the same junctions.

Expressed TCRB transcripts were sequenced because the isolated RNA had all been reverse transcribed beforehand. Naive, central memory and regulatory T cell samples produced a mean of about 3.5 million reads. Generated by immunoSEQ multiplex PCR, the TCRdb table keeps only in-frame clones and is missing some. The sample lists roughly 380,000 clones, around 20% occurring once. The CDR3 contains 15 residues. V gave up 2 bases and J gave up 5 bases; unmatched junction bases: 6. Germline V gives CDR1 MGHRA, CDR2 YSYEKL. This clonotype was obtained from a young woman in good health. Sequenced: naive CD4+ T cells from blood. This chain links TRBV4-1 with TRBJ2-3; the match to TRBD2 covers 8 bases. This CDR3 is CASSQRLAGRDTQYF. The DNA of the CDR3 is TGCGCCAGCAGCCAAAGGCTAGCGGGTAGAGATACGCAGTATTTT.